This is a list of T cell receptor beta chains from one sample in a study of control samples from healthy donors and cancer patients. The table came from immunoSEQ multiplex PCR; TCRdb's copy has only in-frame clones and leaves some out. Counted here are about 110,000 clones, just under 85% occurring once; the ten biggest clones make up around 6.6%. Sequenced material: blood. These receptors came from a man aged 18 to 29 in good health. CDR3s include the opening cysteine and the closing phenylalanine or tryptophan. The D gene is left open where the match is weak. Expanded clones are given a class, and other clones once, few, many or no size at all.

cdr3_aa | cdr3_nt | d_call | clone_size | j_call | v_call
CASSPRGYEQYF | TGTGCCAGCAGCCCCCGGGGATACGAGCAGTACTTC | . | . | TRBJ2-7 | TRBV11-2
CASSVRLRMMGYTF | TGTGCCAGCAGTGTGCGACTTCGGATGATGGGCTACACCTTC | . | once | TRBJ1-2 | TRBV2
CASSIETLGPGELFF | TGTGCCAGTAGTATAGAGACGTTGGGGCCCGGGGAGCTGTTTTTT | . | . | TRBJ2-2 | TRBV19
CASSLGQNTGELFF | TGTGCCAGCAGCTTAGGACAGAACACCGGGGAGCTGTTTTTT | . | . | TRBJ2-2 | TRBV5-4
CASSYEQGALSYEQYF | TGTGCCAGCAGTTACGAGCAGGGGGCTCTTTCCTACGAGCAGTACTTC | TRBD1 | . | TRBJ2-7 | TRBV6-5
CASSLERTGANVLTF | TGTGCCAGCAGCTTAGAACGCACTGGGGCCAACGTCCTGACTTTC | . | . | TRBJ2-6 | TRBV11-2
CASSSPAGGFRTEAFF | TGTGCCAGCAGCTCCCCCGCGGGAGGGTTTCGCACTGAAGCTTTCTTT | . | . | TRBJ1-1 | TRBV7-9
CASSQGRLQETQYF | TGTGCCAGCAGCCAAGGGCGGCTCCAAGAGACCCAGTACTTC | . | . | TRBJ2-5 | TRBV3-1/TRBV3-2
CAISAKANTEAFF | TGTGCCATCAGTGCTAAGGCGAACACTGAAGCTTTCTTT | . | . | TRBJ1-1 | TRBV10-3
CASSPKSGGMNTEAFF | TGTGCCAGCAGCCCAAAGTCCGGGGGGATGAACACTGAAGCTTTCTTT | . | . | TRBJ1-1 | TRBV21-1
CASSPQKNQPQHF | TGTGCCAGCAGTCCCCAGAAGAATCAGCCCCAGCATTTT | . | once | TRBJ1-5 | TRBV12-3/TRBV12-4
CASSQVRGYNSPLHF | TGTGCCAGCAGCCAAGTCAGGGGTTATAATTCACCCCTCCACTTT | . | . | TRBJ1-6 | TRBV14
CATSPGRPPVHF | TGTGCCACCAGTCCCGGACGGCCCCCGGTGCACTTC | . | . | TRBJ1-2 | TRBV15
CATSDSWTSGVYNEQFF | TGTGCCACCAGTGATTCCTGGACTAGCGGGGTCTACAATGAGCAGTTCTTC | TRBD2 | . | TRBJ2-1 | TRBV24-1
CASSERPNEKLFF | TGCGCCAGCAGTGAGAGACCTAATGAAAAACTGTTTTTT | . | . | TRBJ1-4 | TRBV10-1
CASSRGPQETQYF | TGTGCCAGCAGCCGGGGACCACAAGAGACCCAGTACTTC | . | . | TRBJ2-5 | TRBV6-5
CASRNRGVSTGELFF | TGTGCCAGCAGGAACAGGGGCGTGAGCACCGGGGAGCTGTTTTTT | TRBD1 | . | TRBJ2-2 | TRBV2
CASSIGTGVSQPQHF | TGTGCCAGTAGTATCGGCACAGGGGTCAGTCAGCCCCAGCATTTT | TRBD1 | few | TRBJ1-5 | TRBV19
CASSLSVRVTATSTYGYTF | TGTGCCAGCAGTTTATCGGTTCGTGTGACAGCAACCTCCACCTATGGCTACACCTTC | . | few | TRBJ1-2 | TRBV27
CSVGGGTGANVLTF | TGCAGCGTTGGAGGGGGGACCGGGGCCAACGTCCTGACTTTC | . | . | TRBJ2-6 | TRBV29-1
CASSLESYRPLYGYTF | TGTGCCAGCAGCTTAGAAAGTTACAGGCCCCTCTATGGCTACACCTTC | . | . | TRBJ1-2 | TRBV7-9
CASSLGHSRVWRQPQHF | TGTGCCAGCAGCCTTGGACACTCCAGGGTATGGAGGCAGCCCCAGCATTTT | . | . | TRBJ1-5 | TRBV5-8
CASFPHRGTDTQYF | TGTGCCTCTTTTCCTCATAGAGGCACAGATACGCAGTATTTT | . | . | TRBJ2-3 | TRBV30